This entry features one T cell receptor beta chain sequence. It lacks a known antigen. It differs at one base from a far larger clone, so likely a read error. Within the sample, other DNA sequences also encode this same CDR3. Using the deep immunoSEQ assay, TCR CDR3 regions were amplified from genomic DNA by multiplex PCR. Extracted genomic DNA from each cell subset was spread evenly across all wells of several immunoSEQ 96-well plates, with each plate serving as a replicate. For unsorted PBMC, roughly 0.3 ug genomic DNA, equal to 25,000 to 35,000 T cell genomes, was loaded into each replicate PCR. Ten immunoSEQ deep assay plates were used to sequence the unsorted PBMC genomic DNA. The purified libraries were quantified using a Qubit 3.0 fluorometer, sized with a Bioanalyzer 2100, and then quantified again using the KAPA Library Quantification kit. Every immunoSEQ 96-well plate was sequenced on a dedicated single-read 150-cycle Illumina NextSeq 550 flow cell. As for the authors' bioinformatics: Because only junctional sequences without quality scores were contained in the immunoSEQ output, filtering matching that applied to full-length reads could not be performed. To assign V/J genes and CDR3, sequences were annotated using PyIR, a Python wrapper for IgBLAST v1.9, with IMGT germline references. Reads with weak V/J assignments (E-value above 1e-6), missing CDR3, stop codons, out-of-frame junctions, or ambiguous translated residues were removed. V3J clonotypes were defined as sequences sharing the same inferred V gene, J gene, and CDR3 amino acid sequence. Percentage overlap between repertoires was calculated by dividing the number of shared unique clonotypes by the size of the smaller repertoire. Richness of each repertoire was evaluated using RTK rarefaction, the Chao1 estimator, and Recon v2.1 estimates of unobserved clonotypes. The table comes from immuneACCESS by way of TCRdb, which keeps in-frame sequences with V and J called. Part of the clones is missing from these tables; in studies checked, under half for an unresolved V gene and the rest for unknown reasons. V and J calls and clone size come straight from that table; D and trimming were deduced from the DNA. Present in this sample are approximately 440,000 clones, approximately 71% of which were seen just once. The ten biggest clones cover 12% of the sample.

CDR1 is given as GTSNPN and CDR2 as SVGIG, both from the germline V gene (reference sequence). The CDR3 covers 20 residues, taking in both the cysteine and the phenylalanine. The entry retains the CDR3 DNA only, 60 bases that are in frame from base 1. This sample was included in a study of shared clonotypes between healthy human individuals (dated by TCRdb to 2020 to 2021). Concerning the study at large: A couple of women and a few men aged 18 to 49 years were included in the cohort. Between about 0.85 and 8.9 billion PBMCs per donor were obtained by leukapheresis. To estimate repertoire size and how much clonotype sharing occurs between individuals, the study deeply sequenced the blood TCR repertoires of 4 to 6 healthy adults. Different laboratories and diverse techniques were used to prepare libraries and sequence TCR repertoires, to increase sequencing depth and limit assay-specific biases. The paper's findings and limits, for the study overall: Pairwise subsampling led to the expectation that sequencing depth would affect the degree of clonotype sharing among donors. Because the study included a small number of donors, the genetic and exposure-history diversity represented was limited. Sampling was restricted to blood, and TCR repertoires in tissue are likely to differ from TCR repertoires in blood.

Healthy HIV-negative adults with no recently reported acute infections or vaccinations were included as donors. Every donor was a Caucasian adult living in Nashville, Tennessee, USA. For unsorted samples, 90 million or so PBMCs were counted and genomic DNA was extracted with the QIAamp DNA Blood Mini kit. Blood was collected by leukapheresis, and PBMCs were isolated by Ficoll-Histopaque density gradient centrifugation and then cryopreserved in liquid nitrogen vapor phase. The receptor was derived from a woman aged 40 to 55 in good health. Some clones in this sample may be carry-over from other donors' samples. Material for sequencing was PBMCs. Recombination connected TRBV30 to TRBJ2-2, with TRBD2 perhaps the D gene, on 8 matching bases. CDR3 reads: CAWTMRGKLAEPLNTGELLF. The DNA sequence is TGTGCCTGGACCATGCGGGGGAAACTAGCGGAGCCGCTGAACACAGGGGAGCTGCTTTTT.